Detailed here is one TCR beta chain. Produced via immunoSEQ multiplex PCR; TCRdb's table is partial and in-frame only. The sample lists about 140,000 clones, around three quarters occurring once. The V gene's germline CDR1 is MNHEY and CDR2 SVGAGI. This CDR3 has 15 residues. The V and J ends lost 8 bases and 7 bases respectively, with 18 bases between them. This sample is part of a study of blood T cell repertoires in COVID-19. The chain uses TRBV6-5 and TRBJ1-6, with D tentatively TRBD1 (6 bases). Sequencing input: peripheral blood. The source is a man older than 75 with acute or convalescent COVID-19. CDR3 sequence: CASCRSDSRNSPLHF. For the CDR3, the DNA is TGTGCCAGCTGTCGCTCGGACAGCCGGAATTCACCCCTCCACTTT.